Sequencing of this T cell receptor beta chain was carried out in a study of regulatory T cells in long-lasting Graves disease. This clonotype was seen many times. The time point: newly diagnosed GD, antithyroid drugs for less than 3 months. PBMCs provided the RNA from which the TCR library was made. Through Arm-PCR of CDR3 regions and iRepertoire HTBI primers, TCR beta libraries were built. TCRdb independently ran MiXCR on the multiplex PCR reads; one entry per CDR3 protein. Among some 340,000 distinct CDR3 sequences, 12% were seen once, and the ten largest hold over 15%. V lost 0 bases and J lost 7, with 10 bases in between. Germline-derived CDR1 and CDR2 are DFQATT and SNEGSKA (reference sequence). The CDR3 contains 13 residues. This sample also appeared in a second study, on T cells in Graves' hyperthyroidism and ophthalmopathy. That paper notes: Patients counted as stable if ophthalmopathy did not develop within 18 months.

This specimen consisted of peripheral blood mononuclear cells (PBMCs), obtained at new diagnosis, from a patient treated with antithyroid drugs. The origin of this receptor is a young woman with Graves disease. This chain uses TRBV20-1 with TRBJ2-1; either TRBD1 or TRBD2 may supply D (5 bases each). The CDR3: CSARDLGTNEQFF. The CDR3, as DNA: TGCAGTGCTAGAGATCTAGGGACGAATGAGCAGTTCTTC.